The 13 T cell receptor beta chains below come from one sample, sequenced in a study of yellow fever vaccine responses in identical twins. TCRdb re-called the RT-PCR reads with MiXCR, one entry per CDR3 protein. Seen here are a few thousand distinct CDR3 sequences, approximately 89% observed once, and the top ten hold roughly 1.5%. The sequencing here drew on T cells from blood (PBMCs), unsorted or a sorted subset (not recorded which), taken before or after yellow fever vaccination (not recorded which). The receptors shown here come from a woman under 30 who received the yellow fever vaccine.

The CDR3 DNA follows: TGTGCCAGCAGTTTTGGAAGCGGGAAGCCCACAGATACGCAGTATTTT. Residues: CASSFGSGKPTDTQYF. The chain employs TRBV12-3 or TRBV12-4 and TRBJ2-3; 7 bases fit TRBD2. CDR3 length equals 16 residues. V lost 3 bases, J lost 2 bases, and 8 bases stayed unmatched.

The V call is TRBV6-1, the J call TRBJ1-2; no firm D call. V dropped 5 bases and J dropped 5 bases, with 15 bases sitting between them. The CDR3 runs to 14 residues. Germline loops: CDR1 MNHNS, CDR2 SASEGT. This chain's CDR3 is CASSSPALGYGYTF. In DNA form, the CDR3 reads TGTGCCAGCAGTAGCCCGGCCTTGGGGTATGGCTACACCTTC.

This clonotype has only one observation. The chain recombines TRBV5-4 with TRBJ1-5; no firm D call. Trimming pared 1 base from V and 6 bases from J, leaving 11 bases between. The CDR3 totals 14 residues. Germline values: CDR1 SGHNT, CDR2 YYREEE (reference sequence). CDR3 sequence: CASSLRSSGQPQHF. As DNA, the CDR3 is TGTGCCAGCAGCTTGAGGAGCAGTGGTCAGCCCCAGCATTTT. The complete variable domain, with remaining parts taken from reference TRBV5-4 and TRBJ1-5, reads ETGVTQSPTHLIKTRGQQVTLRCSSQSGHNTVSWYQQALGQGPQFIFQYYREEENGRGNFPPRFSGLQFPNYSSELNVNALELDDSALYLCASSLRSSGQPQHFGDGTRLSIL.

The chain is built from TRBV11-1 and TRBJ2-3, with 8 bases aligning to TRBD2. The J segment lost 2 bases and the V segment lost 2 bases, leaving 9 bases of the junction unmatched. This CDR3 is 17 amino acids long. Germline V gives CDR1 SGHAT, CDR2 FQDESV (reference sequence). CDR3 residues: CASSLYRPGLVTDTQYF. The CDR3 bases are TGTGCCAGCAGCTTATACCGACCGGGACTAGTCACAGATACGCAGTATTTT.

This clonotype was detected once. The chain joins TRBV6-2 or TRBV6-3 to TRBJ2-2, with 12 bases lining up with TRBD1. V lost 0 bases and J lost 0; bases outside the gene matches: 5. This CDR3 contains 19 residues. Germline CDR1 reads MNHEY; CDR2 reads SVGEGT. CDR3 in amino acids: CASSYSLGQGATNTGELFF. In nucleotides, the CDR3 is TGTGCCAGCAGTTACTCTTTGGGACAGGGGGCGACGAACACCGGGGAGCTGTTTTTT.

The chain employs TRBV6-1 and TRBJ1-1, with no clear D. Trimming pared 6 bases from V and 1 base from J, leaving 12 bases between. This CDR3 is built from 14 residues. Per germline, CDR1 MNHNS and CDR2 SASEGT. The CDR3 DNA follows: TGTGCCAGCAGGGGGTCTGGGCGGAACACTGAAGCTTTCTTT. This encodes CASRGSGRNTEAFF.

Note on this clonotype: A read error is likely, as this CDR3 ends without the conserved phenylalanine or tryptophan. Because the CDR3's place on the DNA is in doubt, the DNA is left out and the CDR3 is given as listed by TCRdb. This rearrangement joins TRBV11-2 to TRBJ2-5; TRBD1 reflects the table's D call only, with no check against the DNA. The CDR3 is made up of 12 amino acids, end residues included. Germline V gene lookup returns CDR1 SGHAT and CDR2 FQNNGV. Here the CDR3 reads CASSPRGQGYYL.

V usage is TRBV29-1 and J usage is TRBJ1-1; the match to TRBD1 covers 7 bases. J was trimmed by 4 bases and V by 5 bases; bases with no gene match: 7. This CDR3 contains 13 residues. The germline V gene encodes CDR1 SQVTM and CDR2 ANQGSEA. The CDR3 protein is CSVRQGRSTEAFF. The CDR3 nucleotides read TGCAGCGTTCGACAGGGACGGTCCACTGAAGCTTTCTTT.

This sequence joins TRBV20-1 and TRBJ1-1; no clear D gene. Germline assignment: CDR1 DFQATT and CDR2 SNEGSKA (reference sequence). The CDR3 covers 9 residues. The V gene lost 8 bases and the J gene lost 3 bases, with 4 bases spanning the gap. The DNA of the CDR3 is TGCAGTCCCGACACTGAAGCTTTCTTT. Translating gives CSPDTEAFF.

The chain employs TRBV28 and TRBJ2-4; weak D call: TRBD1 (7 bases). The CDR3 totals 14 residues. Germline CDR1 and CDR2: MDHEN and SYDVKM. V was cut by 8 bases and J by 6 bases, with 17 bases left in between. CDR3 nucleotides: TGTGCCAGCCGCGGGACAGCCAGGGGAAACATTCAGTACTTC. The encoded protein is CASRGTARGNIQYF. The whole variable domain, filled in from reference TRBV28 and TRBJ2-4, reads DVKVTQSSRYLVKRTGEKVFLECVQDMDHENMFWYRQDPGLGLRLIYFSYDVKMKEKGDIPEGYSVSREKKERFSLILESASTNQTSMYLCASRGTARGNIQYFGAGTRLSVL.

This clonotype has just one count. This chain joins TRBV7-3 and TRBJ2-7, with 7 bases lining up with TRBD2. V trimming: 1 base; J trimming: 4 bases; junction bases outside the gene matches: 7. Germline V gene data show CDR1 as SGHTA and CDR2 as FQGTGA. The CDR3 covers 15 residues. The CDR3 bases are TGTGCCAGCAGCTTAATAGCGGGTAGCGTGTACGAGCAGTACTTC. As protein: CASSLIAGSVYEQYF.

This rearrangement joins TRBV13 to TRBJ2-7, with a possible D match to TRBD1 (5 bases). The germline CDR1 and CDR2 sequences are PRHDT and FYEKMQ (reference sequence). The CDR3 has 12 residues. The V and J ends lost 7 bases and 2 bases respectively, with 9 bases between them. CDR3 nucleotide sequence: TGTGCCAGCATGCCAGGGCCCTACGAGCAGTACTTC. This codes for CASMPGPYEQYF.

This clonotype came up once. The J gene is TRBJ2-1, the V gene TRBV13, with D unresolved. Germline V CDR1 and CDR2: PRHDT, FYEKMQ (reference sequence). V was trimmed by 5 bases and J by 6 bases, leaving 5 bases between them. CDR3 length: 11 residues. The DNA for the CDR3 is TGTGCCAGCAGCCTTCTCAATGAGCAGTTCTTC. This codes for CASSLLNEQFF.